At least ten counts were recorded for the clone carrying this TCR beta chain. These data belong to a study of T cells in Graves' hyperthyroidism and ophthalmopathy. The investigators amplified TCR beta CDR3 regions from RNA transcripts. The study used the HTBI primer set for a first-round RT-PCR of the TCR CDR3. TCRdb processed the multiplex PCR reads anew with MiXCR; each CDR3 protein has one entry. The data show some 570,000 distinct CDR3 sequences, approximately 15% seen once. Sample: blood. The sequence was obtained from a woman aged 18-35 years with Graves' ophthalmopathy.

The CDR3 reads CASSLTWTPVSNQPQHF. The CDR3 nucleotides read TGTGCCAGCAGTTTAACGTGGACACCAGTTAGCAATCAGCCCCAGCATTTT. J is TRBJ1-5 and V is TRBV28, with D possibly being TRBD1 (5 bases). Germline V lookup: CDR1 MDHEN, CDR2 SYDVKM. The CDR3 contains 17 residues. Trimming removed 2 bases from V and 0 bases from J, with 14 bases in between.